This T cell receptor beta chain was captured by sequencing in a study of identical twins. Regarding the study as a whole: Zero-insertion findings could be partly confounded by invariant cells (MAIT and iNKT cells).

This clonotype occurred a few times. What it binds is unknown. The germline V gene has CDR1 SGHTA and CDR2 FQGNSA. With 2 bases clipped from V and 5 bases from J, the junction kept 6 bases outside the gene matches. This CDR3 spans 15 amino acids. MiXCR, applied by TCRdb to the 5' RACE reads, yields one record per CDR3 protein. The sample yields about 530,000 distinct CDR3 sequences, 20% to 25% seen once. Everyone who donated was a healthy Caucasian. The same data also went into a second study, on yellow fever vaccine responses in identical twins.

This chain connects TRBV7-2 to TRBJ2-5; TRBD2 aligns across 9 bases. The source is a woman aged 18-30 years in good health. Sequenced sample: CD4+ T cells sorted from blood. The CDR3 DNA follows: TGTGCCAGCAGCTTATCTCGCGGGGGGGCCGAGACCCAGTACTTC. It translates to CASSLSRGGAETQYF.